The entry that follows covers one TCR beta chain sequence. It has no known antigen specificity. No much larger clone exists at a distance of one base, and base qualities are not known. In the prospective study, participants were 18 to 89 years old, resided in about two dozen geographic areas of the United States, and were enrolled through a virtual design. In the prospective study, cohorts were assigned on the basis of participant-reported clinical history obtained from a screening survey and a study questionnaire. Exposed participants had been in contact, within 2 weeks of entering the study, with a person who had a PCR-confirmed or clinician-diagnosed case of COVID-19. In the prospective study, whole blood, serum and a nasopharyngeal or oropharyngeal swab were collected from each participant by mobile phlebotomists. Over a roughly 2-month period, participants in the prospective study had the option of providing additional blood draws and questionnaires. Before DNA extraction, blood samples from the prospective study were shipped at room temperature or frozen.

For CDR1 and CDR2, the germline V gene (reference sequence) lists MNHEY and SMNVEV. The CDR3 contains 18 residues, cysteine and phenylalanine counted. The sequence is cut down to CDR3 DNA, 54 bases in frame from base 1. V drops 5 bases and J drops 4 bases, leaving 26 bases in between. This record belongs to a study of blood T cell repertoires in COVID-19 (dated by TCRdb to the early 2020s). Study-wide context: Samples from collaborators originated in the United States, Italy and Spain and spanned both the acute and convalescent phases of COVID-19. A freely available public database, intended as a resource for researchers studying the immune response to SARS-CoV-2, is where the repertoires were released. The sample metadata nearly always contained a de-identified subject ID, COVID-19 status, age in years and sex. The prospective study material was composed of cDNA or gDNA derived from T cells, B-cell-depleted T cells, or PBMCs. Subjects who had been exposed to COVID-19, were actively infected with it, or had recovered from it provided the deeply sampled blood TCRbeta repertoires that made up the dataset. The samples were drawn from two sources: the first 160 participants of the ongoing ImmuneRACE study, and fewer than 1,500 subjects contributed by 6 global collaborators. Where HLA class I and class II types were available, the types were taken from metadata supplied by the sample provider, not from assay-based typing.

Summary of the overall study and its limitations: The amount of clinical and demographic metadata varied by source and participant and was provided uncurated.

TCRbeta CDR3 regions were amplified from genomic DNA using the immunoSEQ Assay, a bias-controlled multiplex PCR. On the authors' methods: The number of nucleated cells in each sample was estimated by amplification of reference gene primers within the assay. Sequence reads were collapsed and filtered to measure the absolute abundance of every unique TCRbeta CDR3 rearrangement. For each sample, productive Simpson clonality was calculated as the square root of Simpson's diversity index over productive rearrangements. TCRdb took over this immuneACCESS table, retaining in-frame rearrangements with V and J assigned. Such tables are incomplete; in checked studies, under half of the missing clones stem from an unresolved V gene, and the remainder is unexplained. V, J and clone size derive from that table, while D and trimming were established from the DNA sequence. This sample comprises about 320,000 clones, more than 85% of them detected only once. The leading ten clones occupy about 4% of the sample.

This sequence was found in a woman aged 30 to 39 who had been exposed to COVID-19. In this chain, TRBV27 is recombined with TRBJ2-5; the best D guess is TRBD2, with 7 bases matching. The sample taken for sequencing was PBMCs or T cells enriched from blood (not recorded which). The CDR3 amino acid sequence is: CASSKRAIGGGRPETQYF. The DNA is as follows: TGTGCCAGCAGTAAGAGAGCTATAGGGGGGGGGCGCCCAGAGACCCAGTACTTC.